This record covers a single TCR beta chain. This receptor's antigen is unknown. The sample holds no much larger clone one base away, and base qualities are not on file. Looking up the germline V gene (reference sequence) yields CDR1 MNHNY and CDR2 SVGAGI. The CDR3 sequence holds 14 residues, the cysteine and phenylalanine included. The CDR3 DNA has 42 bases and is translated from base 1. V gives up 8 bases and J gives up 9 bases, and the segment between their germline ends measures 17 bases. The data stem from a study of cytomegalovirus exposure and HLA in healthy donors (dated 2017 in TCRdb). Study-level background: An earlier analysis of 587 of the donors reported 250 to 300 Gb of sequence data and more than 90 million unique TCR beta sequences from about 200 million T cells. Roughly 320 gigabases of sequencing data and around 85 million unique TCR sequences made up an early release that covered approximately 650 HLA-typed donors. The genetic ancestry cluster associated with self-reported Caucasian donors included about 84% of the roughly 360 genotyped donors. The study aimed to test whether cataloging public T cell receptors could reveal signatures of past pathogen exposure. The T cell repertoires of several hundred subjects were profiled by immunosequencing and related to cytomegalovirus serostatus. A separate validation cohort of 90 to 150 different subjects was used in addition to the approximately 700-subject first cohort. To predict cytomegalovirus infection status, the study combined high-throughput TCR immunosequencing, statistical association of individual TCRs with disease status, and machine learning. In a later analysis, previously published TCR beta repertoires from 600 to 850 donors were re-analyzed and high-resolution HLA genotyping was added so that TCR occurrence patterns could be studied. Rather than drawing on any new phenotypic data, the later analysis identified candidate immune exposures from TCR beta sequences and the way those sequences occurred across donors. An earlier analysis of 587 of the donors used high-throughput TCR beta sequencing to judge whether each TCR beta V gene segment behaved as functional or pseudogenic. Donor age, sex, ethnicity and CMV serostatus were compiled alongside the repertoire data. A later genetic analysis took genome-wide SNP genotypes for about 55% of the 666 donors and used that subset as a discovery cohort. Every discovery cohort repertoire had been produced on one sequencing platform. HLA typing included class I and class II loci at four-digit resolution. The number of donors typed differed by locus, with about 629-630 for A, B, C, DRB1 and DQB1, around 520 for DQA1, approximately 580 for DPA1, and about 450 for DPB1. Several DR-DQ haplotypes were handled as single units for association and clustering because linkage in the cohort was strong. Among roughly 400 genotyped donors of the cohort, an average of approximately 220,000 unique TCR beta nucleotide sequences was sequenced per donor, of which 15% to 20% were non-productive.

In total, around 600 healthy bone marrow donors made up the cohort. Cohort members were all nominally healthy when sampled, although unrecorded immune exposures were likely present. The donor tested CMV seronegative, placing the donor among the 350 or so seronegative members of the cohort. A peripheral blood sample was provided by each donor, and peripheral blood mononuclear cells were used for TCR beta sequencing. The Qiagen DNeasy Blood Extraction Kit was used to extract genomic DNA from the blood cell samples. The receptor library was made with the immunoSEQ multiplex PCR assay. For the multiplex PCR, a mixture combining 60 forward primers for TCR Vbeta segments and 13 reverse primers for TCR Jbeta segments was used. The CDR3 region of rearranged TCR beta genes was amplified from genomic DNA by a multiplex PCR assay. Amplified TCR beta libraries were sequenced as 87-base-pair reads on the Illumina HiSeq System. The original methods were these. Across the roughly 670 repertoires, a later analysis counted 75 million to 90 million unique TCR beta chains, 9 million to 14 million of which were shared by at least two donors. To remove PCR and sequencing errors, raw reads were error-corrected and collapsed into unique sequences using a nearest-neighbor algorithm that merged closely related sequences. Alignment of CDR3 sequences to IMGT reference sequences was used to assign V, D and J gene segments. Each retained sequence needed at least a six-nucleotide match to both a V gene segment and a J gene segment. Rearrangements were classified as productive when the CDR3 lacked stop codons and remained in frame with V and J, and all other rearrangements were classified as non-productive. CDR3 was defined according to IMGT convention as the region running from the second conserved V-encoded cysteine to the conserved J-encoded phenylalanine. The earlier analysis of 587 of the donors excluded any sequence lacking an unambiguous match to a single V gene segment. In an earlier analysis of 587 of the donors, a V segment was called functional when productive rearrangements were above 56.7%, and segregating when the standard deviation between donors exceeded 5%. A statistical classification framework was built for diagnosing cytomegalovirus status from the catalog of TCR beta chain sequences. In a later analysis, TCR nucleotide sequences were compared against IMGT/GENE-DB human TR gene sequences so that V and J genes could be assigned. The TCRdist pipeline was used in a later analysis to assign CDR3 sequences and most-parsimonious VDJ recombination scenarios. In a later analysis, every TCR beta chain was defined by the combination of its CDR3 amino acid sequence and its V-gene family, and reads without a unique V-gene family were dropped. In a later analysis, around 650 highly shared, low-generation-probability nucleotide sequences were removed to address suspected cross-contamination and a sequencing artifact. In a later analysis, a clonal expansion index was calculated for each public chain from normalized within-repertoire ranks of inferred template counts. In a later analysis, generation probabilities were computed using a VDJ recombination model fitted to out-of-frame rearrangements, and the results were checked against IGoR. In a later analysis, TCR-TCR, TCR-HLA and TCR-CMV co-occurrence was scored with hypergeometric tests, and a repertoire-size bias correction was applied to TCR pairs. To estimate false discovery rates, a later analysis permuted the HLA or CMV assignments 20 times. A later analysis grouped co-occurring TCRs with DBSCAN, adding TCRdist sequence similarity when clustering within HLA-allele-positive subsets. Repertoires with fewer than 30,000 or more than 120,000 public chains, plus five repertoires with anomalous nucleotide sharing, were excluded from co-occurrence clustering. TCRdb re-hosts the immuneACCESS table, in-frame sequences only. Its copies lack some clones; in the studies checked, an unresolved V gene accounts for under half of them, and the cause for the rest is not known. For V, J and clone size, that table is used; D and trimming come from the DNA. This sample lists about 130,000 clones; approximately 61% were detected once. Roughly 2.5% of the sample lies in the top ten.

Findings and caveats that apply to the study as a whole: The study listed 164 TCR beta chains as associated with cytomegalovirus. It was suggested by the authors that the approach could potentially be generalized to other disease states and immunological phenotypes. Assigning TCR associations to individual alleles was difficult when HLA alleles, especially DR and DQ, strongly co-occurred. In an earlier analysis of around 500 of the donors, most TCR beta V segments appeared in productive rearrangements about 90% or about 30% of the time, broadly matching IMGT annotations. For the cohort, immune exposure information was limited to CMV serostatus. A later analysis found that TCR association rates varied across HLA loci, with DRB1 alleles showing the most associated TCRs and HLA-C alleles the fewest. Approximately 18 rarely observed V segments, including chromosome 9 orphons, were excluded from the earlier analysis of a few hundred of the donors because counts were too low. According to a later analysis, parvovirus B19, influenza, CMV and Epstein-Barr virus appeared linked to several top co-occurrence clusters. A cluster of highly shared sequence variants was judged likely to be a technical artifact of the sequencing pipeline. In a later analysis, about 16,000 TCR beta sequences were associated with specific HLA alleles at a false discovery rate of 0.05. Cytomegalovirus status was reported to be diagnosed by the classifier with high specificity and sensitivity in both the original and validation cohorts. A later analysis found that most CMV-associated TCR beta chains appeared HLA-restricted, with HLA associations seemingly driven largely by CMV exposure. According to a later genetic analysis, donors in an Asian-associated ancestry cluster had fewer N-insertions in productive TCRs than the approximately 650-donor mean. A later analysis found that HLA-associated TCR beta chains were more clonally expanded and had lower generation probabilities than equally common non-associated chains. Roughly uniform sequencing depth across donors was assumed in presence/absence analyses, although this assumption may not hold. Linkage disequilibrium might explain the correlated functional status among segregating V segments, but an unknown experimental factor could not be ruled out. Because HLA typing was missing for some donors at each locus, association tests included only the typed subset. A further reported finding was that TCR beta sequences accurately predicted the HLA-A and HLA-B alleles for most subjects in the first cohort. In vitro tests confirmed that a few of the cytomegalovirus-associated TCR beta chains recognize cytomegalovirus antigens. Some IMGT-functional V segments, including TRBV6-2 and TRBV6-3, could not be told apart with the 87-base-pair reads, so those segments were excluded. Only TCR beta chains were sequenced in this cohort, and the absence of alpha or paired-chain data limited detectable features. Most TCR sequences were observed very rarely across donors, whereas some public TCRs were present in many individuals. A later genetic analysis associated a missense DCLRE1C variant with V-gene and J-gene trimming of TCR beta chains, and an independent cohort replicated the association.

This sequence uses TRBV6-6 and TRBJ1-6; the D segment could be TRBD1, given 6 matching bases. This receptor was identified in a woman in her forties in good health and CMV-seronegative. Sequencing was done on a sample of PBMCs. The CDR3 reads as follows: CASARQVSSSPLHF. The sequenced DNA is TGTGCCAGCGCAAGACAGGTTTCCAGTTCACCCCTCCACTTT.